What follows are 16 T cell receptor beta chains derived from one specimen sequenced in a study of T cells in Graves' hyperthyroidism and ophthalmopathy. From RNA transcripts, TCR beta CDR3 regions were amplified. In the first-round RT-PCR of the TCR CDR3, the HTBI primer set was used. TCRdb re-called the multiplex PCR reads with MiXCR, one entry per CDR3 protein. Of some 510,000 distinct CDR3 sequences detected, approximately 44% appear once; the ten largest clones hold about 8.2%. The specimen was peripheral blood or thyroid tissue (not recorded which). These TCRs come from a woman in her late teens or twenties with Graves' hyperthyroidism.

This clonotype was recorded many times. V is TRBV7-9 and J is TRBJ2-5; weak D call: TRBD1 (5 bases). The CDR3 consists of 13 residues. V gave up 6 bases and J gave up 2 bases, with 10 bases separating them. Germline V lookup: CDR1 SEHNR, CDR2 FQNEAQ (reference sequence). The CDR3 reads CASSDSIQETQYF. CDR3 nucleotide sequence: TGTGCCAGCAGTGACAGTATACAAGAGACCCAGTACTTC.

As to this clonotype: A much larger clone lies one base from this, so it may be a read error. The chain couples TRBV2 to TRBJ1-5, with D unclear. Trimming took 8 bases from V and 5 from J, leaving 13 bases between them. There are 13 residues in the CDR3. Germline values: CDR1 SNHLY, CDR2 FYNNEI. CDR3 DNA: TGTGCCAGCGGCCAAGATCCGTATCAGCCCCAGCATTTT. Protein sequence: CASGQDPYQPQHF. Filled out from reference TRBV2 and TRBJ1-5, the complete variable domain reads EPEVTQTPSHQVTQMGQEVILRCVPISNHLYFYWYRQILGQKVEFLVSFYNNEISEKSEIFDDQFSVERPDGSNFTLKIRSTKLEDSAMYFCASGQDPYQPQHFGDGTRLSIL.

The sample holds many counts of this clonotype. This rearrangement joins TRBV9 to TRBJ1-2; D is possibly TRBD1 (5 bases). The CDR3 runs 15 residues. Trimming stripped 4 bases from V and 5 bases from J, with 18 bases between. Germline CDR1 SGDLS, CDR2 YYNGEE. CDR3 sequence: CASSRDGGAAYGYTF. The CDR3 nucleotides read TGTGCCAGCAGCAGGGACGGTGGGGCTGCTTATGGCTACACCTTC.

Worth noting for this clonotype: It may be a read error: a sequence one base away is much more abundant. A read error is likely, as this CDR3 ends without the conserved phenylalanine or tryptophan. This chain connects TRBV7-9 to TRBJ1-6; TRBD1 aligns across 8 bases. With 2 bases clipped from V and 8 bases from J, the junction kept 8 bases outside the gene matches. The germline V gene encodes CDR1 SEHNR and CDR2 FQNEAQ (reference sequence). The CDR3 runs to 16 residues. The CDR3 spells CASSLTPTGADSPLHL. The DNA for the CDR3 is TGTGCCAGCAGCTTAACACCGACAGGGGCGGATTCACCCCTCCACCTT.

The chain couples TRBV15 to TRBJ2-7; 9 positions agree with TRBD1. The last part of the DNA fits TRBJ2-1 better; the J call may be wrong. This CDR3 has 15 amino acids. Germline CDR1 LNHNV, CDR2 YYDKDF (reference sequence). CDR3 in amino acids: CATSRVGTGYNEQFF. The CDR3 DNA reads TGTGCCACCAGCAGAGTTGGGACAGGGTACAATGAGCAGTTCTTC.

This clonotype was found a few times. The chain recombines TRBV18 with TRBJ1-1; no reliable D call. The V gene lost 0 bases and the J gene lost 0 bases, with 8 bases spanning the gap. Germline assignment: CDR1 KGHSH and CDR2 LQKENI. This CDR3 is built from 15 residues. The CDR3 DNA reads TGTGCCAGCTCACCACCAGGTACCATGAACACTGAAGCTTTCTTT. This translates into CASSPPGTMNTEAFF. The variable domain in full, completed from reference TRBV18 and TRBJ1-1, reads NAGVMQNPRHLVRRRGQEARLRCSPMKGHSHVYWYRQLPEEGLKFMVYLQKENIIDESGMPKERFSAEFPKEGPSILRIQQVVRGDSAAYFCASSPPGTMNTEAFFGQGTRLTVV.

This clonotype showed up just a few times. The V call is TRBV11-2, the J call TRBJ2-5; 13 positions match TRBD2. Germline CDR1 and CDR2: SGHAT and FQNNGV. Trimming at V came to 5 bases and at J to 2 bases, leaving 5 bases not matched to a gene. The CDR3 contains 16 residues. The CDR3 spells CASSPGTSGKQETQYF. CDR3 DNA sequence: TGTGCCAGCAGCCCTGGGACTAGCGGGAAACAAGAGACCCAGTACTTC.

This clonotype has ten or more counts. The chain couples TRBV7-2 to TRBJ2-5, with D perhaps assigned TRBD1 or TRBD2 (5 bases each). Germline lookup yields CDR1 SGHTA and CDR2 FQGNSA. This CDR3 has 13 amino acids. V dropped 5 bases and J dropped 4 bases, with 11 bases sitting between them. CDR3 loop: CASSLGGGETQYF. The DNA of the CDR3 is TGTGCCAGCAGCCTGGGTGGGGGAGAGACCCAGTACTTC.

This clonotype was seen repeatedly, ten times or more. This rearrangement joins TRBV7-3 to TRBJ1-2; no firm D call. In germline, CDR1 is SGHTA, CDR2 FQGTGA. The V gene lost 1 base and the J gene lost 6 bases, with 6 bases spanning the gap. The CDR3 length is 12 residues. This CDR3 reads CASSLRGDGYTF. The CDR3 DNA reads TGTGCCAGCAGCTTAAGAGGCGATGGCTACACCTTC.

The V and J genes are TRBV6-6 and TRBJ2-5; tentatively, D is TRBD2 (6 bases). Looked up from germline, CDR1 is MNHNY and CDR2 is SVGAGI (reference sequence). Trimming removed 2 bases from V and 0 bases from J, with 13 bases in between. The length of the CDR3 is 16 residues. For the CDR3, the DNA is TGTGCCAGCAGTTACGTTGATAGCGGTAACCAAGAGACCCAGTACTTC. Protein sequence: CASSYVDSGNQETQYF.

This clonotype was observed a handful of times. This sequence joins TRBV7-8 and TRBJ1-1; D is possibly TRBD1 (6 bases). Germline values: CDR1 SGHVS, CDR2 FQNEAQ. The CDR3 covers 14 residues. Trimming cost V 5 bases and J 2 bases, with 12 bases left between them. This CDR3 reads CASSIYRDNTEAFF. CDR3 in DNA: TGTGCCAGCAGCATCTACAGGGATAACACTGAAGCTTTCTTT.

The chain recombines TRBV2 with TRBJ2-2; 7 nucleotides match TRBD2. Germline V gene sequence: CDR1 SNHLY, CDR2 FYNNEI. The CDR3 is 12 amino acids. The V segment lost 8 bases and the J segment 4 bases; nucleotides outside the gene matches: 1. The CDR3 coding sequence is TGTGCCAGCGGGAGGGCCACCGGGGAGCTGTTTTTT. Translated, it gives CASGRATGELFF.

This clonotype came up many times. V gene TRBV20-1 combines with J gene TRBJ2-7, with TRBD2 as a possible D gene (6 bases). CDR1 and CDR2 (germline): DFQATT, SNEGSKA (reference sequence). This CDR3 contains 15 residues. V lost 2 bases and J lost 3, with 17 bases in between. The CDR3 spells CSARRVRDLDYEQYF. CDR3 nucleotide sequence: TGCAGTGCTAGAAGGGTGCGGGATCTTGACTACGAGCAGTACTTC.

This clonotype was recorded many times. The rearrangement links TRBV7-2 to TRBJ1-2; D possibly corresponds to TRBD1 (6 bases). Germline V gene lookup returns CDR1 SGHTA and CDR2 FQGNSA. The CDR3 is made up of 14 amino acids. Trimming pared 3 bases from V and 4 bases from J, leaving 12 bases between. The CDR3 region is CASSLRDTSYGYTF. The DNA for the CDR3 is TGTGCCAGCAGCTTGCGGGACACGTCCTATGGCTACACCTTC.

This clonotype was picked up many times. The genes are TRBV2 and TRBJ1-1; possibly TRBD1 for D (6 bases). V was trimmed by 0 bases and J by 6 bases, leaving 11 bases between them. This CDR3 spans 14 amino acids. Germline CDR1 SNHLY, CDR2 FYNNEI. The CDR3 nucleotides read TGTGCCAGCAGTGAAGCTAACAGGGTCGCTGAAGCTTTCTTT. This codes for CASSEANRVAEAFF. The full variable domain, with the rest looked up from reference TRBV2 and TRBJ1-1, is EPEVTQTPSHQVTQMGQEVILRCVPISNHLYFYWYRQILGQKVEFLVSFYNNEISEKSEIFDDQFSVERPDGSNFTLKIRSTKLEDSAMYFCASSEANRVAEAFFGQGTRLTVV.

This clonotype was seen just once. This could be a read error, since a much larger clone is one nucleotide away. This CDR3 is CASRSVRQDQPQHF. For the CDR3, the DNA is TGTGCCAGCAGATCGGTGAGGCAGGATCAGCCCCAGCATTTT. The V gene is TRBV9, the J gene TRBJ1-5, with D uncertain. The V and J ends lost 5 bases and 5 bases respectively, with 14 bases between them. This CDR3 region has 14 residues. Germline V CDR1 and CDR2: SGDLS, YYNGEE.